Many counts were recorded for the clone carrying this T cell receptor beta chain. The antigen remains unidentified. The CDR3 consists of 18 residues. CDR1 LNHDA and CDR2 SQIVND come from the germline V gene (reference sequence). V lost 5 bases and J 0 bases, leaving 17 bases between the germline ends. This sample was included in a study of T cell repertoires in cytomegalovirus infection. For the study at large: The public TCR beta signatures pointed to both CMV infection and matching HLA type. Study findings and constraints: Public TCR beta family frequency separated CMV-and-HLA carriers, including in an independent cohort. CMV-specific TCR beta clonotypes restricted by HLA-C were the ones dominating the ex vivo response.

TCRdb re-analysed the reads in MiXCR, keeping a single row per CDR3 protein. This table has 300,000 to 450,000 distinct CDR3 sequences, roughly 18% appearing once. Sequencing used PBMCs. V usage is TRBV19 and J usage is TRBJ2-6; possibly TRBD1 or TRBD2 for D (5 bases each). The TCR originated in a human donor in good health (CMV status not recorded). Some clones in this sample may be carry-over from other donors' samples. CDR3 amino acids: CASSEDSPGLSGANVLTF. The CDR3 DNA sequence: TGTGCCAGTAGTGAAGACAGTCCCGGACTCTCTGGGGCCAACGTCCTGACTTTC.